These 15 T cell receptor beta chains came from one sample sequenced in a study of molecular identifiers for immune sequencing clone quantification. TCRdb fed the PCR reads into MiXCR, producing one record per CDR3 protein. The sample shows 80,000 to 130,000 distinct CDR3 sequences, about 35% of them seen only once. Sequencing was carried out using naive CD8+ T cells from blood, with Jurkat cell RNA spiked in. Subset noted: FACS-sorted CD8+CD4-CCR7+CD45RA+ naive T cells. Receptor source: a human donor in good health. Some libraries in this study had Jurkat cell RNA spiked in.

In this sample, this clonotype turned up a few times. This sequence joins TRBV19 and TRBJ1-4; D ambiguous. This CDR3 is built from 16 residues. V was trimmed by 3 bases and J by 7 bases, leaving 18 bases between them. Germline values: CDR1 LNHDA, CDR2 SQIVND (reference sequence). The CDR3 here is CASSIREGWSAEKLFF. CDR3 sequence (DNA): TGTGCCAGTAGTATTAGGGAGGGCTGGTCGGCTGAAAAACTGTTTTTT. The full variable domain, completed using reference TRBV19 and TRBJ1-4, is DGGITQSPKYLFRKEGQNVTLSCEQNLNHDAMYWYRQDPGQGLRLIYYSQIVNDFQKGDIAEGYSVSREKKESFPLTVTSAQKNPTAFYLCASSIREGWSAEKLFFGSGTQLSVL.

A word on this clonotype: One base away lies a much larger clone, so this may be a sequencing read error. This chain links TRBV7-2 with TRBJ2-7; 8 bases map to TRBD2. V was clipped by 5 bases and J by 2 bases; unmatched bases: 5. The germline V gene has CDR1 SGHTA and CDR2 FQGNSA. This CDR3 has 14 residues. The CDR3 is CTSSPLAEAYEQYF. The CDR3 coding sequence is TGTACCAGCAGCCCACTAGCGGAAGCCTACGAGCAGTACTTC.

This clonotype was counted only a few times. J is TRBJ2-3 and V is TRBV9, with 7 bases that match TRBD1. V shed 3 bases and J 3 bases; nucleotides not matched to a gene: 16. The V gene's germline CDR1 is SGDLS and CDR2 YYNGEE. This CDR3 spans 18 amino acids. CDR3 in amino acids: CASSAGDRRLLGTDTQYF. The CDR3 region has the DNA TGTGCCAGCAGCGCCGGGGACAGAAGACTCCTAGGAACAGATACGCAGTATTTT. The full variable domain, with the rest looked up from reference TRBV9 and TRBJ2-3, is DSGVTQTPKHLITATGQRVTLRCSPRSGDLSVYWYQQSLDQGLQFLIQYYNGEERAKGNILERFSAQQFPDLHSELNLSSLELGDSALYFCASSAGDRRLLGTDTQYFGPGTRLTVL.

The CDR3 loop is CASSGQTGPGQETQYF. The CDR3 nucleotides are TGTGCCAGCAGTGGACAGACAGGGCCAGGACAAGAGACCCAGTACTTC. V usage is TRBV12-3 or TRBV12-4 and J usage is TRBJ2-5; TRBD1 matches at 7 bases. The CDR3 runs 16 residues. The J segment lost 2 bases and the V segment lost 5 bases, leaving 11 bases of the junction unmatched.

V gene TRBV28 combines with J gene TRBJ2-7; possible D gene TRBD1, 5 bases. Germline V CDR1 and CDR2: MDHEN, SYDVKM. V was pared by 2 bases and J by 2 bases, with 7 bases between. The CDR3 extends over 13 amino acids. The CDR3 reads CASSLGAPYEQYF. CDR3 sequence (DNA): TGTGCCAGCAGTTTAGGGGCCCCCTACGAGCAGTACTTC.

The V and J genes are TRBV10-3 and TRBJ2-7; D may correspond to TRBD1 or TRBD2 (5 bases each). There are 13 residues in the CDR3. Trimming removed 11 bases at V and 0 bases at J, with 14 bases between. CDR1 and CDR2 (germline): ENHRY, SYGVKD. The CDR3 region has the DNA TGTGCCTCGTCCGGGACGAGCTCCTACGAGCAGTACTTC. This codes for CASSGTSSYEQYF.

The J gene is TRBJ2-7, the V gene TRBV6-6; no clear D. Germline assignment: CDR1 MNHNY and CDR2 SVGAGI (reference sequence). The CDR3 covers 15 residues. Trimming cost V 6 bases and J 6 bases, with 21 bases left between them. In DNA, the CDR3 is TGTGCCAGCAGCCCTACAGTATTCCTCCCAGGCGAGCAGTACTTC. Amino acid sequence: CASSPTVFLPGEQYF.

In this sample, this clonotype turned up a few times. The chain combines TRBV20-1 with TRBJ2-7; no clear D. The CDR3 covers 13 residues. Germline V lookup: CDR1 DFQATT, CDR2 SNEGSKA (reference sequence). The V gene lost 1 base and the J gene lost 1 base, with 8 bases spanning the gap. The CDR3 loop reads CSARGYSSYEQYF. The CDR3 nucleotides are TGCAGTGCTAGAGGGTACAGTTCCTACGAGCAGTACTTC.

The chain is built from TRBV27 and TRBJ1-5; D call uncertain. With 6 bases removed from V and 2 bases from J, the gap between germline ends came to 11 bases. The CDR3 has 14 amino acids. Per germline, CDR1 MNHEY and CDR2 SMNVEV (reference sequence). CDR3 protein: CASRAQLGNQPQHF. CDR3 sequence (DNA): TGTGCCAGCAGGGCGCAGTTGGGCAATCAGCCCCAGCATTTT.

The CDR3 here is CASCTRDYSNQPQHF. The CDR3 bases are TGTGCCAGCTGTACGAGGGACTATAGCAATCAGCCCCAGCATTTT. The V gene is TRBV9, the J gene TRBJ1-5, with a possible D match to TRBD1 (5 bases). CDR1 and CDR2 (germline): SGDLS, YYNGEE. The CDR3 spans 15 residues. Trimming shortened V by 7 bases and J by 0 bases, and 14 bases separated the two germline ends.

This clonotype was recorded many times. The chain uses TRBV7-9 and TRBJ1-1; no clear D. The V end was cut by 2 bases, the J end by 0 bases, with 4 bases between. There are 13 residues in the CDR3. The germline V gene has CDR1 SEHNR and CDR2 FQNEAQ (reference sequence). The CDR3 is CASSLTLNTEAFF. The CDR3 nucleotides read TGTGCCAGCAGCTTAACGTTGAACACTGAAGCTTTCTTT. Complete variable domain (other parts from reference TRBV7-9 and TRBJ1-1): DTGVSQNPRHKITKRGQNVTFRCDPISEHNRLYWYRQTLGQGPEFLTYFQNEAQLEKSRLLSDRFSAERPKGSFSTLEIQRTEQGDSAMYLCASSLTLNTEAFFGQGTRLTVV.

This chain uses TRBV6-5 with TRBJ2-7; D uncertain. Deletions cut 7 bases from V and 3 bases from J, with 13 bases between. Germline lookup yields CDR1 MNHEY and CDR2 SVGAGI. The CDR3 covers 13 residues. CDR3: CASISPRSYEQYF. CDR3 in DNA: TGTGCCAGCATTAGTCCCAGGAGCTACGAGCAGTACTTC.

In its sample, this clonotype was seen many times. CDR3 nucleotide sequence: TGTGCCAGCAGCATGGGACAGAACACTGAAGCTTTCTTT. This translates into CASSMGQNTEAFF. The chain uses TRBV7-8 and TRBJ1-1, with D possibly matching TRBD1 (6 bases). V was shortened by 5 bases and J by 1 base, with 8 bases between the two germline ends. Per the germline V gene, CDR1 is SGHVS and CDR2 is FQNEAQ. The length of the CDR3 is 13 residues.

Regarding this clonotype: Given a much more abundant clone one base away, this may be a read error. This chain uses TRBV20-1 with TRBJ1-5; D ambiguous. In germline, CDR1 is DFQATT, CDR2 SNEGSKA (reference sequence). Trimming removed 3 bases at V and 2 bases at J, with 11 bases between. The CDR3 is 14 amino acids. The CDR3 nucleotides are TGCAGTGCTAGGAAGGGATTTGGCAATCAGCCCCAGCATTTT. This translates into CSARKGFGNQPQHF.

In its sample, this clonotype was seen many times. The genes are TRBV13 and TRBJ1-1; weak D call: TRBD1 (5 bases). This CDR3 is built from 15 residues. The V gene's germline CDR1 is PRHDT and CDR2 FYEKMQ (reference sequence). The ends were cut back, 8 bases at V and 0 bases at J, with 16 bases in the middle. As DNA, the CDR3 is TGTGCCAGCGGCGCACCGGGACCGCTGAACACTGAAGCTTTCTTT. It encodes CASGAPGPLNTEAFF.